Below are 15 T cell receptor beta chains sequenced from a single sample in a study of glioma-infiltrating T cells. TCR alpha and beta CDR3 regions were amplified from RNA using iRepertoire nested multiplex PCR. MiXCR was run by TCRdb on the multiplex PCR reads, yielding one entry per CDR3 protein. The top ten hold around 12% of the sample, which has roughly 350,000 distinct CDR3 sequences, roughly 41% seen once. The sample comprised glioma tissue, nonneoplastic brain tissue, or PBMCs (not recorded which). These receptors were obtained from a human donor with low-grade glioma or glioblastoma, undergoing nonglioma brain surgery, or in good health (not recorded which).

The CDR3 reads CASSIASTGGYGYTF. DNA of the CDR3: TGTGCCAGTAGTATAGCTTCGACAGGGGGCTATGGCTACACCTTC. The chain links TRBV19 to TRBJ1-2; 9 nucleotides align to TRBD1. This CDR3 comprises 15 residues. J was trimmed by 4 bases and V by 1 base; bases with no gene match: 4. Germline V gene lookup returns CDR1 LNHDA and CDR2 SQIVND (reference sequence).

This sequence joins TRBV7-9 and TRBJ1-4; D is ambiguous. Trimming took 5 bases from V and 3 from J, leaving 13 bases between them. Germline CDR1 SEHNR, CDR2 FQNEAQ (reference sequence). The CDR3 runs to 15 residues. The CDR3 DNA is TGTGCCAGCAGCGGAGGGTCGCTGTCTAATGAAAAACTGTTTTTT. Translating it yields CASSGGSLSNEKLFF.

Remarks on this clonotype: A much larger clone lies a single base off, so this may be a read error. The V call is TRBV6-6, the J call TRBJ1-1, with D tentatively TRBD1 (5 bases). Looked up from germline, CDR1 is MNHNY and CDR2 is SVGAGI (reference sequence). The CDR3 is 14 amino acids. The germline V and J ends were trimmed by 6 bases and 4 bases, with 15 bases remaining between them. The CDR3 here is CASRVGRGVTEAFF. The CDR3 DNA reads TGTGCCAGCAGGGTAGGACGGGGGGTCACTGAAGCTTTCTTT.

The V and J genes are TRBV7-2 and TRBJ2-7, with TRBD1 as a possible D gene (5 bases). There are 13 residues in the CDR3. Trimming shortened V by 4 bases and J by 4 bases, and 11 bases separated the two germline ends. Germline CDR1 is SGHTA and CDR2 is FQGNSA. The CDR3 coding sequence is TGTGCCAGCAGCTCCAGGGTCGGGTACGAGCAGTACTTC. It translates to CASSSRVGYEQYF.

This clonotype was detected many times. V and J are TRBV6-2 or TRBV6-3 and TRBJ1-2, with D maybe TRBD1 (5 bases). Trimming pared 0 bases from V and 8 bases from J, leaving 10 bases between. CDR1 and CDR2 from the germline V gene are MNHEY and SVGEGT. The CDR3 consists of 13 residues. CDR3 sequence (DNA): TGTGCCAGCAGTTACTCAGGGGTTGGCGGCTACACCTTC. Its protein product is CASSYSGVGGYTF.

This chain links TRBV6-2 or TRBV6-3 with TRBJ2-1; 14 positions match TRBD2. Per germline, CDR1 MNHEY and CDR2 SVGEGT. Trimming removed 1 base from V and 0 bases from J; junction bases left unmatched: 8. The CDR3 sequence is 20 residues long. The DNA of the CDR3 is TGTGCCAGCAGTTACTTGGGACTAGCGGGAGTGCCAAGCTCCTACAATGAGCAGTTCTTC. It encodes CASSYLGLAGVPSSYNEQFF.

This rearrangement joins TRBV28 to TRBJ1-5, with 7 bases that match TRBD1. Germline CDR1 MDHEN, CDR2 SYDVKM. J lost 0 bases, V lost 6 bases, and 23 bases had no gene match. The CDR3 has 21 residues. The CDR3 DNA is TGTGCCAGCAGCCGGCCGGGACAGCGAGTCGCGATAAATTATAGCAATCAGCCCCAGCATTTT. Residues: CASSRPGQRVAINYSNQPQHF.

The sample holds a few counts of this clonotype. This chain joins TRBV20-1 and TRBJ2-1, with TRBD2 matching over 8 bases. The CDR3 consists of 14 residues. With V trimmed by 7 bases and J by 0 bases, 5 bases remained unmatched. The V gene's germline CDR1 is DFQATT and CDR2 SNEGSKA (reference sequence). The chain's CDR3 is CSVIGRASYNEQFF. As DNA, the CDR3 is TGCAGTGTCATCGGGAGGGCCTCCTACAATGAGCAGTTCTTC.

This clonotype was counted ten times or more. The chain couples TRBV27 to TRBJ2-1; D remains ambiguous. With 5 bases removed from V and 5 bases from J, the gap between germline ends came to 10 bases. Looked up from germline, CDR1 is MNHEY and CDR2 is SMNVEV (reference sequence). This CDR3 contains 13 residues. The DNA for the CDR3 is TGTGCCAGCAGTGCGATCTGGAACAATGAGCAGTTCTTC. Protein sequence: CASSAIWNNEQFF.

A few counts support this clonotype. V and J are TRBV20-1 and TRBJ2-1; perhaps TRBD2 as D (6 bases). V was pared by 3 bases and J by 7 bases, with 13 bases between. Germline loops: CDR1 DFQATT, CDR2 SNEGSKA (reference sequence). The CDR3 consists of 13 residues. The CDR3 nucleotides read TGCAGTGCTAGGGGGGGAAACGGGAATGAGCAGTTCTTC. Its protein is CSARGGNGNEQFF.

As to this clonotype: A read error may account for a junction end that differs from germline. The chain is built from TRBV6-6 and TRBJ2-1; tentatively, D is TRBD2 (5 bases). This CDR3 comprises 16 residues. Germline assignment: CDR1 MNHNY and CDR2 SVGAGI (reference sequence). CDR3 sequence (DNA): TGTGCCGGCAGTAACGGGGAAGAGGGATGGTACAATGAGCAGTTCTTC. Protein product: CAGSNGEEGWYNEQFF.

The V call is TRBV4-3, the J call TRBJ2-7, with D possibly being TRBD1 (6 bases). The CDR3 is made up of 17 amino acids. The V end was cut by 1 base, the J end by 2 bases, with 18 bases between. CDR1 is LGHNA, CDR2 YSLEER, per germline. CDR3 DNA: TGCGCCAGCAGCCAAGGGGGAGCCGGGACACAAACCTACGAGCAGTACTTC. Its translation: CASSQGGAGTQTYEQYF.

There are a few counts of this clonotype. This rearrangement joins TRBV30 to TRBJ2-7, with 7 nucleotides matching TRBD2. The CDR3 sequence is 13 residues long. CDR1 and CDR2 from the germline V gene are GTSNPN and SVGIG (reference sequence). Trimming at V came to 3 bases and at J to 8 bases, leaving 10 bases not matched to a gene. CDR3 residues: CAWRPGGAGKQYF. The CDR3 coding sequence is TGTGCCTGGAGGCCGGGAGGAGCGGGGAAGCAGTACTTC.

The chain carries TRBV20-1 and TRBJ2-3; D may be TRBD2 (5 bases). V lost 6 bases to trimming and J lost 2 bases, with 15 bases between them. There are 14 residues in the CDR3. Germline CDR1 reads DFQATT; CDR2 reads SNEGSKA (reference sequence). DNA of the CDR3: TGCAGTGCCCTTGGCTCGGGGTACACAGATACGCAGTATTTT. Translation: CSALGSGYTDTQYF.

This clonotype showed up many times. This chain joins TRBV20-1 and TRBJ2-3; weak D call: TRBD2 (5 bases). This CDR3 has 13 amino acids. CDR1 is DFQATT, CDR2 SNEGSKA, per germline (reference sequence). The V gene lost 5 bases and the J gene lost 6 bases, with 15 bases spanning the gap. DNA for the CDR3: TGCAGTGCTTGTAGCTTAAGAGGGGATACGCAGTATTTT. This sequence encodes CSACSLRGDTQYF.